This T cell receptor beta chain came from a study of CD8+ T cells in alopecia areata. It was cDNA, reverse transcribed from extracted RNA, that served as the sequencing template. TCRdb's table, derived via immunoSEQ multiplex PCR, lists solely in-frame clones and lacks some. Of some 150,000 clones listed, around three fifths are singletons. The CDR3 spans 13 residues. The V and J ends lost 0 bases and 5 bases respectively, with 7 bases between them. CDR1 is SGDLS, CDR2 YYNGEE, per germline. This material consisted of CD4+ T cells sorted from blood, taken at week 0. This TCR was sampled from a human donor with alopecia areata. The V call is TRBV9, the J call TRBJ2-3; the D is unclear. CDR3 in DNA: TGTGCCAGCAGCGTAGGCCGAAGAGATACGCAGTATTTT. Protein product: CASSVGRRDTQYF.